This TCR beta chain was observed in a study of high-grade serous ovarian cancer treatment subgroups. Study in general: Mean per sample: about 15,000 reads, more than 6,500 unique TCR beta rearrangements.

With regard to this clone: Its antigen is unknown.

Tumor samples were taken before definitive surgery or chemotherapy. Study outcomes and limitations: Same-patient tumor repertoires overlapped at roughly 0.1 to 0.79; different patients barely overlapped. Only CDR3 was analyzed; CDR1 and CDR2 were not. Clonal relatedness tracked neoantigen level, and by trend copy number and mutation load.

Sequencing was performed with immunoSEQ multiplex PCR; in TCRdb, only in-frame clones are kept and a portion is missing. The sample gives about 5,200 clones, about three quarters of which show up once; roughly 8.8% is in the top ten. The CDR3 totals 12 residues. Between the trimmed V and J ends, which lost 6 bases and 4 bases, there was a span of 9 bases. The germline gives CDR1 LNHDA, CDR2 SQIVND (reference sequence). This TCR was sampled from a human donor with high-grade serous ovarian cancer. The rearrangement links TRBV19 to TRBJ1-1; D gene uncertain. The sample taken for sequencing was tumor tissue. CDR3 in amino acids: CASRAGFTEAFF. CDR3 DNA sequence: TGTGCCAGTAGAGCGGGGTTCACTGAAGCTTTCTTT.